The 9 T cell receptor beta chains listed next were all sequenced from one sample in a study of molecular identifiers for immune sequencing clone quantification. TCRdb re-called the PCR reads through MiXCR, storing one row per CDR3 protein. The sample lists about 640,000 distinct CDR3 sequences, 20% occurring once. The material sequenced was naive CD8+ T cells from blood, with Jurkat cell RNA spiked in. Subset noted: FACS-sorted CD8+CD4-CCR7+CD45RA+ naive T cells. The receptors derive from a human donor in good health. Some libraries in this study had Jurkat cell RNA spiked in.

This clonotype showed up many times. The V and J genes are TRBV5-1 and TRBJ2-3, with 9 positions matching TRBD2. V lost 0 bases, J lost 4 bases, and 3 bases stayed unmatched. The CDR3 totals 15 residues. Looked up from germline, CDR1 is SGHRS and CDR2 is YFSETQ. The chain's CDR3 is CASSLELAGPDTQYF. CDR3 nucleotide sequence: TGCGCCAGCAGCTTGGAGCTAGCGGGACCAGATACGCAGTATTTT.

This clonotype was detected many times. The CDR3 here is CATSDLDDTQYF. CDR3 nucleotides: TGTGCCACCAGTGATTTGGACGATACGCAGTATTTT. The chain couples TRBV24-1 to TRBJ2-3; D unclear. This CDR3 is built from 12 residues. V was pared by 0 bases and J by 6 bases, with 3 bases between. Germline assignment: CDR1 KGHDR and CDR2 SFDVKD.

The V gene is TRBV11-2, the J gene TRBJ1-4; unclear D gene. The CDR3 spans 13 residues. The V end lost 0 bases, the J end lost 12 bases, and 11 bases lay between the germline ends. The V gene's germline CDR1 is SGHAT and CDR2 FQNNGV. The CDR3 sequence is CASSLESVPQLFF. The CDR3 DNA is TGTGCCAGCAGCTTAGAATCGGTTCCCCAACTGTTTTTT.

About this clonotype itself: Possible read error: a much larger clone is one base away. The genes are TRBV4-1 and TRBJ1-1; D possibly corresponds to TRBD1 (6 bases). There are 14 residues in the CDR3. Per the germline V gene, CDR1 is MGHRA and CDR2 is YSYEKL. The CDR3 protein is CSSSQGQSNTEAFF. The CDR3 DNA reads TGCTCCAGCAGCCAAGGACAGTCGAACACTGAAGCTTTCTTT.

This clonotype was counted only a few times. The gene calls are TRBV19 and TRBJ2-7; D call uncertain. Trimming stripped 3 bases from V and 0 bases from J, with 9 bases between. The germline CDR1 and CDR2 sequences are LNHDA and SQIVND (reference sequence). This CDR3 contains 14 residues. The chain's CDR3 is CASSMSVPSYEQYF. The CDR3 coding sequence is TGTGCCAGTAGTATGTCAGTGCCCTCCTACGAGCAGTACTTC.

The sample holds a few counts of this clonotype. The genes are TRBV4-3 and TRBJ2-2, with 10 bases identical to TRBD2. Germline V CDR1 and CDR2: LGHNA, YSLEER. The CDR3 is made up of 19 amino acids. V lost 0 bases, J lost 2 bases, and 9 bases stayed unmatched. The DNA for the CDR3 is TGCGCCAGCAGCCAAGAGCGGCTAGCGGGGGCCGGAAACACCGGGGAGCTGTTTTTT. It specifies CASSQERLAGAGNTGELFF.

This clonotype was observed a few times. The chain uses TRBV2 and TRBJ1-3, with D unclear. Germline V gives CDR1 SNHLY, CDR2 FYNNEI. V was cut by 2 bases and J by 0 bases, with 8 bases left in between. The CDR3 is 15 amino acids. The CDR3 DNA sequence: TGTGCCAGCAGTGAACAGGTCGCCTCTGGAAACACCATATATTTT. The encoded protein is CASSEQVASGNTIYF.

This clonotype was seen ten or more times. V is TRBV4-1 and J is TRBJ1-1, with a possible D match to TRBD1 (6 bases). The CDR3 is 15 amino acids. The V end lost 4 bases, the J end lost 4 bases, and 16 bases lay between the germline ends. Germline CDR1 is MGHRA and CDR2 is YSYEKL. CDR3 region: CASSRRGGAGTEAFF. CDR3 DNA: TGCGCCAGCAGCCGGAGGGGGGGCGCTGGCACTGAAGCTTTCTTT.

The chain links TRBV7-9 to TRBJ2-7; D is perhaps TRBD2 (6 bases). The CDR3 runs to 14 residues. Trimming removed 8 bases from V and 0 bases from J, with 14 bases in between. Germline CDR1 reads SEHNR; CDR2 reads FQNEAQ (reference sequence). The CDR3: CASGEAGLSYEQYF. Written as DNA, the CDR3 is TGTGCCAGCGGGGAAGCGGGTCTCTCCTACGAGCAGTACTTC.